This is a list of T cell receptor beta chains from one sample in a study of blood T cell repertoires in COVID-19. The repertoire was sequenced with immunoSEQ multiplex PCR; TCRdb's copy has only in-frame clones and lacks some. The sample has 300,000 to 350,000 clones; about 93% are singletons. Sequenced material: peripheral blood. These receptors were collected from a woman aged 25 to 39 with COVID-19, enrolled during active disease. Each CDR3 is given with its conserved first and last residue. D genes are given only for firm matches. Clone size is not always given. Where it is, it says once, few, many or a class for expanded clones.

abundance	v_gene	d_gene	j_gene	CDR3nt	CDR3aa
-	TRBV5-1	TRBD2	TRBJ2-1	TGCGCCAGCAGCCTAGCGGGGGGGGCCCACAATGAGCAGTTCTTC	CASSLAGGAHNEQFF
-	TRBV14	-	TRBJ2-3	TGTGCCAGCAGCCCGCTAGCGAATCAGGCAGATACGCAGTATTTT	CASSPLANQADTQYF
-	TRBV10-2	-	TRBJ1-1	TGCGCCAGCAGTGCGGTAAGGGGGTTGAACACTGAAGCTTTCTTT	CASSAVRGLNTEAFF
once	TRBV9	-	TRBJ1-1	TGTGCCAGCAGCGTAGCTTTAGGGGGTGCGAACACTGAAGCTTTCTTT	CASSVALGGANTEAFF
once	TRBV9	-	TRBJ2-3	TGTGCCAGCAGCCTACTACAGGGTCTAGGTTCACTAGGGGATACGCAGTATTTT	CASSLLQGLGSLGDTQYF
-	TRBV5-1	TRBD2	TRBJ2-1	TGCGCCAGCAGCCTAGCGGGAGCGGGTTACAATGAGCAGTTCTTC	CASSLAGAGYNEQFF
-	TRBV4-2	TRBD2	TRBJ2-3	TGTGCCAGCAGCCACCCCGGACTAGCGGAGGATAGCACAGATACGCAGTATTTT	CASSHPGLAEDSTDTQYF
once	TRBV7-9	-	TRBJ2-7	TGTGCCAGCAGCCCCTCTTCGGGTTACGAGCAGTACTTC	CASSPSSGYEQYF
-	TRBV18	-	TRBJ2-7	TGTGCCAGCTCACCTGGACTGGGCGGTTCAGAGCAGTACTTC	CASSPGLGGSEQYF
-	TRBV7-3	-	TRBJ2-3	TGTGCCAGCAGCCTAAATACGGCAGATACGCAGTATTTT	CASSLNTADTQYF
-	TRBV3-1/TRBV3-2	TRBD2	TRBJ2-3	TGTGCCAGCAGCCAAATATTAGGACTAGCGGGAGGAGGGAGCACAGATACGCAGTATTTT	CASSQILGLAGGGSTDTQYF
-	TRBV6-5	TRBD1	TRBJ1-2	TGTGCCAGCAGTTTACGGGACAGGGGATACTATGGCTACACCTTC	CASSLRDRGYYGYTF
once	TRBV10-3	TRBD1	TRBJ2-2	TGTGCCATCAGCACAGGGGGCACCGGGGAGCTGTTTTTT	CAISTGGTGELFF
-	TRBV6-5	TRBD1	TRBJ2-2	TGTGCCAGCGTCTATTTACAGGGGCCCACCGGGGAGCTGTTTTTT	CASVYLQGPTGELFF
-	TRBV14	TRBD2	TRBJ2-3	TGTGCCAGCAGCCTTCGAGCGGGACGGGGAGATACGCAGTATTTT	CASSLRAGRGDTQYF
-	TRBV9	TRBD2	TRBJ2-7	TGTGCCAGCAGCGTAGCCGGACTAGCGGGAGGCGAGCAGTACTTC	CASSVAGLAGGEQYF
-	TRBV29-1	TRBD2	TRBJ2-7	TGCAGCGTTGAGTTACTAGCGGGAGGATATTACGAGCAGTACTTC	CSVELLAGGYYEQYF
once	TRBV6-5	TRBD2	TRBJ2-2	TGTGCCAGCAAAATCGGTTCGGGGGGTCCCGGGGAGCTGTTTTTT	CASKIGSGGPGELFF
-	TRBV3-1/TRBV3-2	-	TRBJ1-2	TGTGCCAGCAGCCCCCGGGGTTCCATCCTAAGAGGCTACACCTTC	CASSPRGSILRGYTF